What follows are 31 T cell receptor beta chains derived from one specimen sequenced in a study of T-cell memory formation after mild COVID-19. TCRdb ran MiXCR on the 5' RACE reads and lists one entry per CDR3 protein. The sample has 290,000 or so distinct CDR3 sequences, 15% to 20% seen once. Sequenced: PBMCs or a T cell subset sorted from them (not recorded which). The receptors shown here come from a man between 18 and 35 years old who had mild COVID-19 (a few samples of this study predate the infection). Cell type and time point are not known.

The chain employs TRBV7-8 and TRBJ2-3; TRBD2 aligns across 9 bases. The CDR3 consists of 18 residues. Germline trimming cut 2 bases from V and 2 bases from J; bases unmatched to any gene: 11. Germline V CDR1 and CDR2: SGHVS, FQNEAQ. CDR3 sequence (DNA): TGTGCCAGCAGCTTAAGGCGGGGGGGCGGCACCCCCACAGATACGCAGTATTTT. It yields the protein CASSLRRGGGTPTDTQYF.

This clonotype has only a few counts. The V and J genes are TRBV6-2 or TRBV6-3 and TRBJ1-5; TRBD1 is a possible D gene (6 bases). The V gene lost 1 base and the J gene lost 2 bases, with 6 bases spanning the gap. The CDR3 runs to 14 residues. Germline V gives CDR1 MNHEY, CDR2 SVGEGT. The CDR3: CASSYYRGNQPQHF. CDR3 bases: TGTGCCAGCAGTTACTACAGGGGCAATCAGCCCCAGCATTTT.

This clonotype was detected a few times. An end of the junction does not agree with germline; a read error may underlie this. The J gene is TRBJ2-4, the V gene TRBV6-5; no definite D call. Per germline, CDR1 MNHEY and CDR2 SVGAGI. The CDR3 is 14 residues long. The DNA of the CDR3 is TGTGCCAGCAGTTCGGCCCCAGCCAAAAACATCCAGTACTTC. Protein product: CASSSAPAKNIQYF.

This clonotype was seen many times. J is TRBJ2-7 and V is TRBV6-5; D may be TRBD2 (5 bases). The V gene lost 5 bases and the J gene lost 2 bases, with 10 bases spanning the gap. The CDR3 totals 13 residues. In germline, CDR1 is MNHEY, CDR2 SVGAGI. The CDR3 DNA follows: TGTGCCAGCAGTCCGGGATTCCCCTACGAGCAGTACTTC. Protein product: CASSPGFPYEQYF.

This clonotype appeared a few times. The rearrangement links TRBV6-2 or TRBV6-3 to TRBJ2-3, with 8 bases lining up with TRBD2. Germline V lookup: CDR1 MNHEY, CDR2 SVGEGT. The CDR3 loop spans 16 amino acids. V shed 0 bases, J shed 2 bases, and the junction held 4 bases outside the gene matches. CDR3 nucleotides: TGTGCCAGCAGTTACTCGACTAGCGACTTCACAGATACGCAGTATTTT. This sequence encodes CASSYSTSDFTDTQYF.

This clonotype was picked up a small number of times. J is TRBJ2-3 and V is TRBV5-1; D is ambiguous. V was trimmed by 0 bases and J by 7 bases, leaving 18 bases between them. This CDR3 contains 16 residues. Germline assignment: CDR1 SGHRS and CDR2 YFSETQ. DNA of the CDR3: TGCGCCAGCAGCTTGGAAGGCGGTTCGGGCACTAATACGCAGTATTTT. The encoded protein is CASSLEGGSGTNTQYF.

This clonotype was found a few times. V usage is TRBV9 and J usage is TRBJ2-1; no firm D call. V was shortened by 4 bases and J by 8 bases, with 13 bases between the two germline ends. This CDR3 has 13 amino acids. Germline CDR1 SGDLS, CDR2 YYNGEE. The CDR3 DNA reads TGTGCCAGCAGCCCCCCGGTTAGCTATGAGCAGTTCTTC. Translated, it gives CASSPPVSYEQFF.

The CDR3 sequence: CASSSIQGSNTEAFF. As DNA, the CDR3 is TGCGCCAGCAGCTCAATTCAGGGGTCGAACACTGAAGCTTTCTTT. The V and J genes are TRBV5-1 and TRBJ1-1; D perhaps matches TRBD1 (6 bases). The CDR3 extends over 15 amino acids. V was shortened by 3 bases and J by 1 base, with 13 bases between the two germline ends. The V gene's germline CDR1 is SGHRS and CDR2 YFSETQ. The variable domain in full, completed from reference TRBV5-1 and TRBJ1-1, reads KAGVTQTPRYLIKTRGQQVTLSCSPISGHRSVSWYQQTPGQGLQFLFEYFSETQRNKGNFPGRFSGRQFSNSRSEMNVSTLELGDSALYLCASSSIQGSNTEAFFGQGTRLTVV.

The rearrangement uses TRBV6-6 and TRBJ1-2; tentatively, D is TRBD1 (5 bases). CDR3 length: 14 amino acids. Per the germline V gene, CDR1 is MNHNY and CDR2 is SVGAGI (reference sequence). Trimming removed 8 bases from V and 3 bases from J, with 16 bases in between. The DNA for the CDR3 is TGTGCCAGCCTCCTGGGGGGTGGTGACTATGGCTACACCTTC. Amino acid sequence: CASLLGGGDYGYTF.

This clonotype came up a few times. The chain is built from TRBV7-2 and TRBJ1-2, with no clear D. Trimming took 2 bases from V and 4 from J, leaving 11 bases between them. CDR1 is SGHTA, CDR2 FQGNSA, per germline. The CDR3 is 14 amino acids. This CDR3 reads CASSLIPVSYGYTF. CDR3 nucleotides: TGTGCCAGCAGCTTAATTCCGGTGAGCTATGGCTACACCTTC. Variable domain in full (rest from reference TRBV7-2 and TRBJ1-2): GAGVSQSPSNKVTEKGKDVELRCDPISGHTALYWYRQSLGQGLEFLIYFQGNSAPDKSGLPSDRFSAERTGGSVSTLTIQRTQQEDSAVYLCASSLIPVSYGYTFGSGTRLTVV.

The chain employs TRBV28 and TRBJ2-3; D perhaps matches TRBD2 (5 bases). This CDR3 contains 12 residues. Trimming cost V 7 bases and J 5 bases, with 10 bases left between them. In germline, CDR1 is MDHEN, CDR2 SYDVKM. The CDR3: CASKAAGDTQYF. As DNA, the CDR3 is TGTGCCAGCAAAGCGGCCGGAGATACGCAGTATTTT.

This rearrangement joins TRBV5-1 to TRBJ2-5; the match to TRBD2 covers 7 bases. CDR3 length: 14 residues. Germline CDR1 reads SGHRS; CDR2 reads YFSETQ. V lost 5 bases and J lost 5; bases outside the gene matches: 9. In DNA form, the CDR3 reads TGCGCCAGCAGTCTAGCGGAGGGCGGGGAGACCCAGTACTTC. Protein: CASSLAEGGETQYF. The entire variable domain, with the rest obtained from reference TRBV5-1 and TRBJ2-5, is as follows: KAGVTQTPRYLIKTRGQQVTLSCSPISGHRSVSWYQQTPGQGLQFLFEYFSETQRNKGNFPGRFSGRQFSNSRSEMNVSTLELGDSALYLCASSLAEGGETQYFGPGTRLLVL.

The chain uses TRBV5-1 and TRBJ2-5, with unresolved D. Germline lookup yields CDR1 SGHRS and CDR2 YFSETQ. V lost 2 bases, J lost 3 bases, and 11 bases lay in between. There are 14 residues in the CDR3. The CDR3 here is CASSFHSEKETQYF. The CDR3 nucleotides are TGCGCCAGCAGCTTTCACTCGGAGAAAGAGACCCAGTACTTC.

This chain connects TRBV7-9 to TRBJ1-5, with D possibly matching TRBD1 (5 bases). CDR1 and CDR2 from the germline V gene are SEHNR and FQNEAQ (reference sequence). The V and J ends lost 5 bases and 2 bases respectively, with 16 bases between them. This CDR3 has 16 amino acids. CDR3 nucleotide sequence: TGTGCCAGCAGCGAACCGGGGGGAGAGGGCAATCAGCCCCAGCATTTT. Encoded protein: CASSEPGGEGNQPQHF.

The V call is TRBV12-3 or TRBV12-4, the J call TRBJ1-2; a weak D match, TRBD1 (5 bases). The CDR3 length is 13 residues. The V end lost 2 bases, the J end lost 6 bases, and 10 bases lay between the germline ends. The CDR3 DNA follows: TGTGCCAGCAGTTTACGACAGTGGAATGGCTACACCTTC. This codes for CASSLRQWNGYTF.

V and J are TRBV5-5 and TRBJ1-1; tentatively, D is TRBD1 (6 bases). CDR1 and CDR2 (germline): SGHKS, YYEKEE (reference sequence). The CDR3 consists of 15 residues. The V end was cut by 0 bases, the J end by 5 bases, with 14 bases between. CDR3 DNA: TGTGCCAGCAGCTTGGTGCCGGGGGCGCGGACTGAAGCTTTCTTT. This encodes CASSLVPGARTEAFF.

This clonotype occurred once. V is TRBV10-3 and J is TRBJ2-3, with D perhaps matching TRBD1 or TRBD2 (5 bases each). Germline values: CDR1 ENHRY, CDR2 SYGVKD. The CDR3 is 10 residues long. The CDR3 sequence is CATYGAEQYF. The CDR3 DNA reads as TGTGCGACCTACGGGGCAGAGCAGTATTTT.

This clonotype was seen at least ten times. The rearrangement links TRBV25-1 to TRBJ1-4; D is perhaps TRBD1 (5 bases). Trimming removed 2 bases from V and 5 bases from J, with 9 bases in between. Germline values: CDR1 MGHDK, CDR2 SYGVNS. The CDR3 runs to 14 residues. The CDR3 protein is CASSEQGLNEKLFF. CDR3 in DNA: TGTGCCAGCAGTGAACAGGGTCTCAATGAAAAACTGTTTTTT.

The chain recombines TRBV5-1 with TRBJ2-3; D may be TRBD2 (6 bases). V was shortened by 1 base and J by 0 bases, with 12 bases between the two germline ends. The CDR3 extends over 16 amino acids. Per the germline V gene, CDR1 is SGHRS and CDR2 is YFSETQ. CDR3 protein: CASSLRGTSSTDTQYF. CDR3 in DNA: TGCGCCAGCAGCTTGCGTGGGACTTCTAGCACAGATACGCAGTATTTT. The full variable domain, its missing parts supplied by reference TRBV5-1 and TRBJ2-3, is KAGVTQTPRYLIKTRGQQVTLSCSPISGHRSVSWYQQTPGQGLQFLFEYFSETQRNKGNFPGRFSGRQFSNSRSEMNVSTLELGDSALYLCASSLRGTSSTDTQYFGPGTRLTVL.

A few counts support this clonotype. The CDR3 nucleotides are TGCAGCGTTGAAGGAGTTAGCGGACAGATCACCGGGGAGCTGTTTTTT. Its translation is CSVEGVSGQITGELFF. This chain uses TRBV29-1 with TRBJ2-2, with D perhaps matching TRBD1 or TRBD2 (6 bases each). V dropped 1 base and J dropped 4 bases, with 16 bases sitting between them. CDR3 length: 16 amino acids. CDR1 is SQVTM, CDR2 ANQGSEA, per germline.

This clonotype has a single count. CDR3 protein: CATSRVSGGVGGELFF. The CDR3 DNA follows: TGTGCCACCAGCAGAGTTAGCGGGGGGGTTGGCGGGGAGCTGTTTTTT. The chain couples TRBV15 to TRBJ2-2, with 11 bases lining up with TRBD2. Germline V gene lookup returns CDR1 LNHNV and CDR2 YYDKDF (reference sequence). The V and J ends lost 1 base and 7 bases, in that order; junction bases with no gene match: 5. CDR3 length equals 16 residues.

In this sample, this clonotype turned up a few times. The chain carries TRBV9 and TRBJ1-2; no firm D call. This CDR3 is 14 amino acids long. V lost 0 bases to trimming and J lost 8 bases, with 14 bases between them. Germline V gene data show CDR1 as SGDLS and CDR2 as YYNGEE. The CDR3 DNA is TGTGCCAGCAGCGTAGCCTCGGGGAGGTCAGGCTACACCTTC. This encodes CASSVASGRSGYTF.

Written as DNA, the CDR3 is TGTGCCAGCAGCGTAGAAACAGGAGCTAACACTGAAGCTTTCTTT. Translated, it gives CASSVETGANTEAFF. The chain joins TRBV9 to TRBJ1-1, with TRBD1 as a possible D gene (5 bases). Germline V gene data show CDR1 as SGDLS and CDR2 as YYNGEE. The CDR3 has 15 amino acids. V lost 0 bases and J 2 bases, leaving 11 bases between the germline ends.

This clonotype was picked up a small number of times. The genes are TRBV5-5 and TRBJ2-2, with a possible D match to TRBD1 (5 bases). CDR3 length: 13 residues. V lost 2 bases and J lost 6, with 8 bases in between. CDR1 is SGHKS, CDR2 YYEKEE, per germline (reference sequence). The CDR3 bases are TGTGCCAGCAGCTTACAGGACGCCGGGGAGCTGTTTTTT. It yields the protein CASSLQDAGELFF.

This chain uses TRBV10-3 with TRBJ1-6, with 8 bases lining up with TRBD1. The CDR3 runs 14 residues. After removal of 10 bases from V and 8 bases from J, the junction contained 10 bases not matched to a gene. CDR1 and CDR2 from the germline V gene are ENHRY and SYGVKD. This CDR3 reads CATVHDRGDSPLHF. The CDR3 nucleotides read TGTGCCACCGTTCATGACAGGGGTGATTCACCCCTCCACTTT.

The chain employs TRBV4-3 and TRBJ2-1; D is uncertain. V was pared by 0 bases and J by 8 bases, with 11 bases between. The germline CDR1 and CDR2 sequences are LGHNA and YSLEER. The CDR3 consists of 14 residues. The CDR3 nucleotides are TGCGCCAGCAGCCAAGACCTGGCGGTCGATGAGCAGTTCTTC. It encodes CASSQDLAVDEQFF.

This chain links TRBV15 with TRBJ2-3; TRBD1 matches at 10 bases. The CDR3 extends over 15 amino acids. CDR1 LNHNV and CDR2 YYDKDF come from the germline V gene (reference sequence). Trimming at V came to 6 bases and at J to 6 bases, leaving 9 bases not matched to a gene. DNA of the CDR3: TGTGCCACCAGTACTCGACAGGGGGCGTCGGATACGCAGTATTTT. It codes for CATSTRQGASDTQYF.

The genes are TRBV20-1 and TRBJ2-7; either TRBD1 or TRBD2 may fit D (5 bases each). V shed 6 bases and J shed 2 bases, with 17 bases lying between them. There are 14 residues in the CDR3. The germline V gene has CDR1 DFQATT and CDR2 SNEGSKA (reference sequence). The CDR3 loop is CSAGTPTVTYEQYV. The CDR3, as DNA: TGCAGTGCAGGGACCCCGACTGTAACCTACGAGCAGTACGTC.

V gene TRBV7-9 combines with J gene TRBJ1-1, with 8 nucleotides matching TRBD1. This CDR3 has 12 residues. The V gene end was trimmed by 3 bases and the J gene end by 8 bases; junction bases not matched to a gene: 2. Germline values: CDR1 SEHNR, CDR2 FQNEAQ (reference sequence). CDR3 sequence (DNA): TGTGCCAGCAGCTTCCGGGACAGGGAAGCTTTCTTT. This encodes CASSFRDREAFF.

The rearrangement links TRBV12-3 or TRBV12-4 to TRBJ1-6; the D gene is possibly TRBD1 (6 bases). The CDR3 totals 15 residues. Trimming pared 3 bases from V and 7 bases from J, leaving 13 bases between. The CDR3 loop is CASSLFQGMNSPLHF. In DNA form, the CDR3 reads TGTGCCAGCAGTTTGTTTCAGGGGATGAATTCACCCCTCCACTTT.

The CDR3 region has the DNA TGTGCCAGCAGTACGTATGCCCGACGCTACGAGCAGTACTTC. Translation gives CASSTYARRYEQYF. The rearrangement joins TRBV27 to TRBJ2-7; D gene ambiguous. CDR3 size: 14 residues. Germline CDR1 is MNHEY and CDR2 is SMNVEV (reference sequence). Trimming removed 5 bases from V and 3 bases from J, with 14 bases in between.